Listed here are 8 T cell receptor beta chains from one sample, sequenced in a study of vaccination and CD4 T cells after COVID-19. Cultured CD4+ T cell DNA was sequenced using the Oncomine TCR Beta short-read assay. TCRdb independently ran MiXCR on the PCR reads; one entry per CDR3 protein. The sample yields 8,500 to 10,000 distinct CDR3 sequences, 55% to 65% seen once. The antigens of these receptors remain unknown. Specified treatment: roughly ten-day PBMC culture with coronavirus spike peptide pools or control peptides (ViraFEST assay). The sample was CD4+ T cells from blood, cultured in vitro. The receptors shown here come from a human donor who had recovered from COVID-19.

This clonotype was detected only a few times. The rearrangement joins TRBV6-5 to TRBJ1-6; D is possibly TRBD1 (5 bases). V lost 2 bases and J 7 bases, leaving 21 bases between the germline ends. Germline V CDR1 and CDR2: MNHEY, SVGAGI. The CDR3 contains 18 residues. The CDR3 spells CASSYQTPGAGLNSPLHF. In DNA form, the CDR3 reads TGTGCCAGCAGTTACCAGACGCCCGGGGCAGGATTAAATTCACCCCTCCACTTT.

The chain joins TRBV10-2 to TRBJ1-2; TRBD1 matches at 10 bases. Per the germline V gene, CDR1 is WSHSY and CDR2 is SAAADI. V shed 6 bases, J shed 6 bases, and the junction held 4 bases outside the gene matches. CDR3 size: 13 residues. The CDR3 sequence: CASRRQGADGYTF. The DNA of the CDR3 is TGCGCCAGCAGACGACAGGGGGCTGATGGCTACACCTTC.

V and J are TRBV7-6 and TRBJ2-5, with D uncertain. CDR1 and CDR2 from the germline V gene are SGHVS and FNYEAQ. CDR3 size: 10 residues. V shed 8 bases and J shed 1 base, with 2 bases lying between them. The CDR3 DNA is TGTGCCAGCCCCCAAGAGACCCAGTACTTC. Translated: CASPQETQYF.

This clonotype was seen more than once but under ten times. The V gene is TRBV7-2, the J gene TRBJ1-1; TRBD1 aligns across 10 bases. The CDR3 loop spans 16 amino acids. V lost 0 bases and J lost 6; bases outside the gene matches: 7. The germline V gene has CDR1 SGHTA and CDR2 FQGNSA. CDR3 in amino acids: CASSLAFRQGASEAFF. DNA for the CDR3: TGTGCCAGCAGCTTAGCCTTTAGACAGGGGGCCTCTGAAGCTTTCTTT.

The chain couples TRBV30 to TRBJ1-2, with 10 positions matching TRBD1. The CDR3 contains 17 residues. CDR1 is GTSNPN and CDR2 is SVGIG in the germline V gene (reference sequence). V was clipped by 2 bases and J by 3 bases; unmatched bases: 12. CDR3 amino acids: CAWSLKSTGGRDYGYTF. The CDR3 nucleotides are TGTGCCTGGAGTCTGAAATCGACAGGGGGCAGGGACTATGGCTACACCTTC.

The chain links TRBV6-2 or TRBV6-3 to TRBJ2-4; D might be TRBD1 or TRBD2, each matching 6 bases. Trimming removed 8 bases from V and 6 bases from J, with 14 bases in between. CDR1 and CDR2 (germline): MNHEY, SVGEGT. The CDR3 totals 13 residues. The CDR3: CASCRGLGNIQYF. In DNA form, the CDR3 reads TGTGCCAGCTGTCGGGGGCTCGGAAACATTCAGTACTTC.

The V and J genes are TRBV6-5 and TRBJ2-2; unclear D gene. The CDR3 extends over 12 amino acids. Trimming cost V 2 bases and J 8 bases, with 6 bases left between them. Germline values: CDR1 MNHEY, CDR2 SVGAGI. The CDR3 sequence: CASSYAKGELFF. CDR3 in DNA: TGTGCCAGCAGTTACGCCAAGGGGGAGCTGTTTTTT.

The chain recombines TRBV6-1 with TRBJ1-6; 9 bases fit TRBD1. Per the germline V gene, CDR1 is MNHNS and CDR2 is SASEGT. This CDR3 contains 13 residues. The J segment lost 10 bases and the V segment lost 6 bases, leaving 4 bases of the junction unmatched. CDR3 bases: TGTGCCAGCAGCCAGGACAGGGGATCACCCCTCCACTTT. It specifies CASSQDRGSPLHF.